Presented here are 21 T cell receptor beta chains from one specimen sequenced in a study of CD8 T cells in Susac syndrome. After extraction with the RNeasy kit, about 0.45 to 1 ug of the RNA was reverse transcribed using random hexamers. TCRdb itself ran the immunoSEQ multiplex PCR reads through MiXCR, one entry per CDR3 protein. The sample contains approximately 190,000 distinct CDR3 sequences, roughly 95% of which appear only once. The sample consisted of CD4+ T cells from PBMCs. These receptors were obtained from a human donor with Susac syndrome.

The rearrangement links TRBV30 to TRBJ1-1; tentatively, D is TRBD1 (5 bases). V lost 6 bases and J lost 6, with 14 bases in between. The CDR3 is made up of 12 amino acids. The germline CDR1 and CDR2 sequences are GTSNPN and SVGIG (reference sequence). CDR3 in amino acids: CACPQGPAEAFF. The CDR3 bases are TGTGCCTGCCCCCAGGGACCCGCTGAAGCTTTCTTT.

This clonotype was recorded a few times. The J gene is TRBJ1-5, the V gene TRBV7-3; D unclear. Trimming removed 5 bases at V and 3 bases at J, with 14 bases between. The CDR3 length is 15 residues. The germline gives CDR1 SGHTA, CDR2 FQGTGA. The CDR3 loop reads CASSLALGDNQPQHF. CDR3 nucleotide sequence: TGTGCCAGCAGCCTCGCCCTCGGGGACAATCAGCCCCAGCATTTT.

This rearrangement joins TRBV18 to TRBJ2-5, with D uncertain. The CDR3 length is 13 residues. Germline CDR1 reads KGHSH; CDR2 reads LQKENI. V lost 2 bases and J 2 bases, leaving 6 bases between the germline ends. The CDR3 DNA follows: TGTGCCAGCTCACCAGACGGACAAGAGACCCAGTACTTC. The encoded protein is CASSPDGQETQYF.

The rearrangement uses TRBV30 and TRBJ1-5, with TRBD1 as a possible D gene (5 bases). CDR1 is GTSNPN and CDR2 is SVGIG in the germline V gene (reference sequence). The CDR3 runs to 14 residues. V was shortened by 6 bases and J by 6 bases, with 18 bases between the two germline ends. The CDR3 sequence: CACGVVGGSQPQHF. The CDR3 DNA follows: TGTGCCTGCGGGGTGGTGGGGGGTAGTCAGCCCCAGCATTTT.

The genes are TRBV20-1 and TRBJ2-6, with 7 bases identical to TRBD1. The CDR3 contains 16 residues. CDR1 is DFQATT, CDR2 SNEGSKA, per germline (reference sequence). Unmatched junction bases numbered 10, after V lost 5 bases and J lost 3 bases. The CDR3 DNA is TGCAGTGCTCACTCTCCTGACAGGGTTGGGGCCAACGTCCTGACTTTC. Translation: CSAHSPDRVGANVLTF.

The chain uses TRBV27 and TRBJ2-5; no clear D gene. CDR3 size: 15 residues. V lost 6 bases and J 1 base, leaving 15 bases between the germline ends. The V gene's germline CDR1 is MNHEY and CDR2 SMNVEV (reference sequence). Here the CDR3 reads CASRKTSGVQETQYF. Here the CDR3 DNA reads TGTGCCAGCAGAAAAACTTCAGGAGTCCAAGAGACCCAGTACTTC.

In nucleotides, the CDR3 is TGTGCCAGCAGTGTACCGGGACCCTACACTGAAGCTTTCTTT. Protein product: CASSVPGPYTEAFF. The chain uses TRBV25-1 and TRBJ1-1, with D possibly being TRBD1 (5 bases). The CDR3 runs 14 residues. Germline CDR1 MGHDK, CDR2 SYGVNS. V lost 4 bases and J lost 3, with 12 bases in between.

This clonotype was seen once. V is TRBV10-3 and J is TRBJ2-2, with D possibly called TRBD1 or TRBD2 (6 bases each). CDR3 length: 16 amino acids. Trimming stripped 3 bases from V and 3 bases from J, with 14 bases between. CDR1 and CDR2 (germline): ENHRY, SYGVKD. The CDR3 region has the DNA TGTGCCATCAGTGATAACCCGGGGGCGGACACCGGGGAGCTGTTTTTT. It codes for CAISDNPGADTGELFF.

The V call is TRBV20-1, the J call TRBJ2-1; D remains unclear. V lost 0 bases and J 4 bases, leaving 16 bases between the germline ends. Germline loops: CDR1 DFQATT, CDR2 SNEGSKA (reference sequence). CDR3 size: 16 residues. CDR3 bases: TGCAGTGCTAGAGATTTGATTGGGGTACGTTACAATGAGCAGTTCTTC. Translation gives CSARDLIGVRYNEQFF.

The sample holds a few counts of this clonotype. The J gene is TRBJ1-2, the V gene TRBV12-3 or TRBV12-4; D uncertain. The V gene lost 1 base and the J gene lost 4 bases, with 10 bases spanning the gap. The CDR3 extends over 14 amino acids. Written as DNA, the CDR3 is TGTGCCAGCAGTTTAGACCCGGGGAGCTATGGCTACACCTTC. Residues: CASSLDPGSYGYTF.

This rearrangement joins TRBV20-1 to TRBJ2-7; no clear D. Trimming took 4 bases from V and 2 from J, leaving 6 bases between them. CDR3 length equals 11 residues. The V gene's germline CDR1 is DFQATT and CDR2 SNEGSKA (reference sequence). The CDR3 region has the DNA TGCAGTGCTACACCCACCTACGAGCAGTACTTC. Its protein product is CSATPTYEQYF.

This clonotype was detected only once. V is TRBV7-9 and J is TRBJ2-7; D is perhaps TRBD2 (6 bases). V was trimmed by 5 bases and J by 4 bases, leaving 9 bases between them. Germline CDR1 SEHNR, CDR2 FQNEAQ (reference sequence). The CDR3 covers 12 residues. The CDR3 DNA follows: TGTGCCAGCAGCGCGGGAAAATACGAGCAGTACTTC. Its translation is CASSAGKYEQYF.

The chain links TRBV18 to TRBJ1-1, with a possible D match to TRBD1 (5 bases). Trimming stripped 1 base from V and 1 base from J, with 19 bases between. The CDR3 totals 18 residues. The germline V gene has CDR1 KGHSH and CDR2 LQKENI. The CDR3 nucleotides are TGTGCCAGCTCACCACAGGCAGGGTTCACCAGCCCGAACACTGAAGCTTTCTTT. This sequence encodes CASSPQAGFTSPNTEAFF.

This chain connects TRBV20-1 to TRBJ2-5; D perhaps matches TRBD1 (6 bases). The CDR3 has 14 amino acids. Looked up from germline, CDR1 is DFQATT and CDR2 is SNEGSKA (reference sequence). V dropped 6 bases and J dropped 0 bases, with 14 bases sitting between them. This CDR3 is CSAPRTANQETQYF. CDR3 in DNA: TGCAGTGCCCCTAGGACAGCTAACCAAGAGACCCAGTACTTC.

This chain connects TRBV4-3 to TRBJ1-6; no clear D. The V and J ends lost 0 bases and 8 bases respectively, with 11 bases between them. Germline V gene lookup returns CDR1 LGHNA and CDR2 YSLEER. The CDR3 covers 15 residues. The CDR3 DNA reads TGCGCCAGCAGCCAAGATGCGGGTTTGGATTCACCCCTCCACTTT. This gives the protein CASSQDAGLDSPLHF.

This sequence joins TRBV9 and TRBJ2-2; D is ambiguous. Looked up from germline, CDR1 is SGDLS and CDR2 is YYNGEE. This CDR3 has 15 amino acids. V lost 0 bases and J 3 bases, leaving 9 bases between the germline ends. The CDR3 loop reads CASSVEARHTGELFF. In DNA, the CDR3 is TGTGCCAGCAGCGTAGAGGCAAGACACACCGGGGAGCTGTTTTTT.

The CDR3 region has the DNA TGTGCCATCAGTGAATTGGGTTATAGCAATCAGCCCCAGCATTTT. The encoded protein is CAISELGYSNQPQHF. The chain combines TRBV10-3 with TRBJ1-5; D gene unclear. V lost 3 bases, J lost 0 bases, and 9 bases lay in between. The CDR3 totals 15 residues. Germline V gene lookup returns CDR1 ENHRY and CDR2 SYGVKD.

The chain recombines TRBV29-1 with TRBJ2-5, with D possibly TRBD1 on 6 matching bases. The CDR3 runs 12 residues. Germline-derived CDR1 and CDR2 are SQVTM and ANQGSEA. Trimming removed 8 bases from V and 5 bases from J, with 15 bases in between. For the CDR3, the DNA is TGCAGCTCCACAGGGATTCCCGAGACCCAGTACTTC. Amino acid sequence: CSSTGIPETQYF.

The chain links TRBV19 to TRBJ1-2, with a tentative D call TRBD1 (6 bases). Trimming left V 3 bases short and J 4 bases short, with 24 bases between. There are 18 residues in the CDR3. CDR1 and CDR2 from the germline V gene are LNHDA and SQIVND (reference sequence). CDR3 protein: CASSIAHFRGAQVYGYTF. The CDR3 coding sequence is TGTGCCAGTAGTATCGCCCATTTCCGGGGGGCGCAGGTCTATGGCTACACCTTC.

Here the CDR3 DNA reads TGTGCCTGGAGTGACGCGGGACAGGGGTGGTATGGCTACACCTTC. Amino acid sequence: CAWSDAGQGWYGYTF. V is TRBV30 and J is TRBJ1-2, with 10 bases lining up with TRBD1. The CDR3 contains 15 residues. CDR1 and CDR2 (germline): GTSNPN, SVGIG (reference sequence). The V and J ends lost 1 base and 5 bases, in that order; junction bases with no gene match: 7.

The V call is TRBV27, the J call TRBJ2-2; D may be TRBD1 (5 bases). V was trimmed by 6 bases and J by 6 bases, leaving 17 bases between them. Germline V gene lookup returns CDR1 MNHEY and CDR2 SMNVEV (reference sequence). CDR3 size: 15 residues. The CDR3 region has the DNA TGTGCCAGCAGCCGTAGGGGTACGATGCCCGGGGAGCTGTTTTTT. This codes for CASSRRGTMPGELFF.